This T cell receptor beta chain was captured by sequencing in a study of T cell changes during pregnancy in multiple sclerosis. TCRdb's table, derived via immunoSEQ multiplex PCR, lists solely in-frame clones and lacks some. The sample has around 68,000 clones; 90% are singletons. The V end was cut by 0 bases, the J end by 6 bases, with 18 bases between. There are 17 residues in the CDR3. Looked up from germline, CDR1 is WNHNN and CDR2 is SYGVQD (reference sequence). The rearrangement links TRBV10-1 to TRBJ1-5; possibly TRBD1 for D (5 bases). The clonotype was recovered from a female donor with multiple sclerosis, enrolled in a pregnancy study. The source material was peripheral blood, sampled in the third trimester of pregnancy. The chain's CDR3 is CASSESPPTGSGQPQHF. CDR3 nucleotide sequence: TGCGCCAGCAGTGAGTCCCCCCCAACAGGTTCCGGTCAGCCCCAGCATTTT.